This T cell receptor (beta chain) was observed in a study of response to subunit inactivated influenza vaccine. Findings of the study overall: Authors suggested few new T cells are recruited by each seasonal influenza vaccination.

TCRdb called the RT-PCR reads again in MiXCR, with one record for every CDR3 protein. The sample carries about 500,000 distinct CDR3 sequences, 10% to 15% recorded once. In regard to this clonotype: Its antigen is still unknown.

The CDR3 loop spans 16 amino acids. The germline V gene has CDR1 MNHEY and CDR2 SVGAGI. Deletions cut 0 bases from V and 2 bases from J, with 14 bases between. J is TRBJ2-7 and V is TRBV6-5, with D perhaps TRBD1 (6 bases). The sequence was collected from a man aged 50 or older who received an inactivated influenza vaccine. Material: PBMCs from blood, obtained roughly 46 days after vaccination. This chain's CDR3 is CASSYSRQGIAYEQYF. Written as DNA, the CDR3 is TGTGCCAGCAGTTACTCAAGGCAGGGGATTGCCTACGAGCAGTACTTC.